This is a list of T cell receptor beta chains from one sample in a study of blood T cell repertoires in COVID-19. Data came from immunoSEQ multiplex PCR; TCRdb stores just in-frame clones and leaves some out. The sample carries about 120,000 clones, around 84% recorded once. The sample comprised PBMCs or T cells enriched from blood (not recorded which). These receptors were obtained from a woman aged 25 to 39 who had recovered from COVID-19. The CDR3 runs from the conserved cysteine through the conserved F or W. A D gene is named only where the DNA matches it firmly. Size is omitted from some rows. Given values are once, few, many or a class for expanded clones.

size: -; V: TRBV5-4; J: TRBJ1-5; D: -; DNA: TGTGCCAGCAGCTTGCCAGGCTCGAATCAGCCCCAGCATTTT; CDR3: CASSLPGSNQPQHF
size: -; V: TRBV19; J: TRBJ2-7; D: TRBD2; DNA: TGTGCCAGTTCCCAGTGGGGGGGGAGCTCCTACGAGCAGTACTTC; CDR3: CASSQWGGSSYEQYF
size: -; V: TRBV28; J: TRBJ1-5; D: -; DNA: TGTGCCAGCAGGCTGGGACAAGTAGGAGGACAGCCCCAGCATTTT; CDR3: CASRLGQVGGQPQHF
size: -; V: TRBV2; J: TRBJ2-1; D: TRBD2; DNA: TGTGCCAGCAGTCCAGCTAGCGGGAGGGCCAATGAGCAGTTCTTC; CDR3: CASSPASGRANEQFF
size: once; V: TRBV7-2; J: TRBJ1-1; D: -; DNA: TGTGCCAGCAGCTTATGGGGCACAGGTGGCAGTGAAGCTTTCTTT; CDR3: CASSLWGTGGSEAFF
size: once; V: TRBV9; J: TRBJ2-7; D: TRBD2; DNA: TGTGCCAGCCACCCGGGGGGCTCCTACGAGCAGTACTTC; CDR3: CASHPGGSYEQYF
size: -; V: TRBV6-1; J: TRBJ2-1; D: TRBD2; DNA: TGTGCCAGCAGTCCTGGGACTAGCGGGAACGTTGAGCAGTTCTTC; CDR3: CASSPGTSGNVEQFF
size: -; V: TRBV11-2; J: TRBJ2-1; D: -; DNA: TGTGCCAGCAGCCAAGTGGGGGCTGAGCAGTTCTTC; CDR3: CASSQVGAEQFF
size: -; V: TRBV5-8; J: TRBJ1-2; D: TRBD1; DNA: TGTGCCAGCAGCTTGGAACCCCGGACAGGAGAGCGAGGCTACACCTTC; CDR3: CASSLEPRTGERGYTF
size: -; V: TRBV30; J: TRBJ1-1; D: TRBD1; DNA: TGTGCCTGCGTACAGGGGGCCACTGAAGCTTTCTTT; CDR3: CACVQGATEAFF
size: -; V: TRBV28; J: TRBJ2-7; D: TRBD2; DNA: TGTGCCAGCAGTTTTAAACTAGCGGGAGTGTACGAGCAGTACTTC; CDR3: CASSFKLAGVYEQYF
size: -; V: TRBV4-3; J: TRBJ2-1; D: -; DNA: TGCGCCAGCAGCCAAGAAACTAGCTCCCACAATGAGCAGTTCTTC; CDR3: CASSQETSSHNEQFF
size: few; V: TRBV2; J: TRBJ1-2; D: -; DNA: TGTGCCAGCAGCCTTCAGGGCCTAAACTATGGCTACACCTTC; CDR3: CASSLQGLNYGYTF
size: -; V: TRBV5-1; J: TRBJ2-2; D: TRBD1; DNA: TGCGCCAGCAGCTGGGGGGACAGGGGACGTTCTGCGAACACCGGGGAGCTGTTTTTT; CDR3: CASSWGDRGRSANTGELFF
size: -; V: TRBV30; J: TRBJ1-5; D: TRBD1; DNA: TGTGCCTGGAGTGGGGACAGGGGGCGGGACCAGCCCCAGCATTTT; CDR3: CAWSGDRGRDQPQHF
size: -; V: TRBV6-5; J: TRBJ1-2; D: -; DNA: TGTGCCAGCAGTTACTCACCGGGGTTCTATGGCTACACCTTC; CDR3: CASSYSPGFYGYTF
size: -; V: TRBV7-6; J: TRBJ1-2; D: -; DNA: TGTGCCAGCAGCTTAGCAACAGGGCGCTATGGCTACACCTTC; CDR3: CASSLATGRYGYTF
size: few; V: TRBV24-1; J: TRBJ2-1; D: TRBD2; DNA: TGTGCCACCAGGGCTAGCGGGAGAAATAATGAGCAGTTCTTC; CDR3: CATRASGRNNEQFF
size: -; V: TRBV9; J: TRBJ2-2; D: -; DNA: TGTGCCAGCAGCGTATGGCACACCGGGGAGCTGTTTTTT; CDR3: CASSVWHTGELFF
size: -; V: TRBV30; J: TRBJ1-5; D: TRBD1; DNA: TGTGCCTGGAGTGTACGGACAGGGAAACAGCCCCAGCATTTT; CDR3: CAWSVRTGKQPQHF
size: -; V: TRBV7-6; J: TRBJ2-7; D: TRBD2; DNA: TGTGCCAGCAGCATAATAGGTACTAGCGGGAGCTCCTACGAGCAGTACTTC; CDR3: CASSIIGTSGSSYEQYF
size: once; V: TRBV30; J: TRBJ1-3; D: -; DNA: TGTGCCTGGAGTGTCGGGGTTCCCTCTGGAAACACCATATATTTT; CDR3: CAWSVGVPSGNTIYF
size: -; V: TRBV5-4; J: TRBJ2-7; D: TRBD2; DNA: TGTGCCAGCAGCTTGGCCGGGTCGTGGGGACTAGCGGAGGGGAAGCAGTACTTC; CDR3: CASSLAGSWGLAEGKQYF
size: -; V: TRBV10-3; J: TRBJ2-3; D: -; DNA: TGTGCCATCAGCACAGGACGAACTAGCACAGATACGCAGTATTTT; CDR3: CAISTGRTSTDTQYF
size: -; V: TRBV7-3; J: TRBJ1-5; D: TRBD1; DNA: TGTGCCAGCAGCCAGGACAGGGATCAGCCCCAGCATTTT; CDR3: CASSQDRDQPQHF
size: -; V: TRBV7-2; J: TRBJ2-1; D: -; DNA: TGTGCCAGCAGCTTTAGGAGCGGCTACAATGAGCAGTTCTTC; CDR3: CASSFRSGYNEQFF
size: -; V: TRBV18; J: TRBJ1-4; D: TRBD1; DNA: TGTGCCAGCTCACCCGTCTTGACAGGGGGCAGATCAACTAATGAAAAACTGTTTTTT; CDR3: CASSPVLTGGRSTNEKLFF
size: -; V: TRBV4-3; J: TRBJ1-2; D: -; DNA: TGCGCCAGCAGCCAAGAAAGGCAGGCCACAGCTATTGGCTACACCTTC; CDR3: CASSQERQATAIGYTF
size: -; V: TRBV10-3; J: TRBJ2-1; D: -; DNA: TGTGCCATCAGTCAACGGGACACCTCCTACAATGAGCAGTTCTTC; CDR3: CAISQRDTSYNEQFF
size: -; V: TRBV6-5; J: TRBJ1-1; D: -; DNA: TGTGCCAGGCTGGGCAGTAAGAACACTGAAGCTTTCTTT; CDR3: CARLGSKNTEAFF
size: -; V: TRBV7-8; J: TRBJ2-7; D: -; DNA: TGTGCCAGCAGCCCACCTCGGAGCTCCTACGAGCAGTACTTC; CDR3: CASSPPRSSYEQYF
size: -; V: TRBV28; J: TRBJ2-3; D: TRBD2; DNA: TGTGCCAGCAGTTTTTACGGGACTAGCGGGGATACGCAGTATTTT; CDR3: CASSFYGTSGDTQYF
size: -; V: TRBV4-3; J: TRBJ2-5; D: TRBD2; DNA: TGCGCCAGCAGCCAAGAGAGCCCACGACTAGCGGGATTGGGAGAGACCCAGTACTTC; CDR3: CASSQESPRLAGLGETQYF
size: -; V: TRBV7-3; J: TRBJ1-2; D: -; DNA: TGTGCCAGCAGCCCATCGAGAGGGGGAGGCTACACCTTC; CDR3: CASSPSRGGGYTF
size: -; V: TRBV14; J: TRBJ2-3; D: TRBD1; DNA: TGTGCCAGCAGCCACGGACAGGTTTACACAGATACGCAGTATTTT; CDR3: CASSHGQVYTDTQYF
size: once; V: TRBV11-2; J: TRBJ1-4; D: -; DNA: TGTGCCAGCAGCTTATTCCCTCAGGGTTTGGGGGAAAAACTGTTTTTT; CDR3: CASSLFPQGLGEKLFF
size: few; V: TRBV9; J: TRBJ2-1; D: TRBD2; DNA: TGTGCCAGCAGCGTAGATAGCGGGAGGTACAATGAGCAGTTCTTC; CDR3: CASSVDSGRYNEQFF